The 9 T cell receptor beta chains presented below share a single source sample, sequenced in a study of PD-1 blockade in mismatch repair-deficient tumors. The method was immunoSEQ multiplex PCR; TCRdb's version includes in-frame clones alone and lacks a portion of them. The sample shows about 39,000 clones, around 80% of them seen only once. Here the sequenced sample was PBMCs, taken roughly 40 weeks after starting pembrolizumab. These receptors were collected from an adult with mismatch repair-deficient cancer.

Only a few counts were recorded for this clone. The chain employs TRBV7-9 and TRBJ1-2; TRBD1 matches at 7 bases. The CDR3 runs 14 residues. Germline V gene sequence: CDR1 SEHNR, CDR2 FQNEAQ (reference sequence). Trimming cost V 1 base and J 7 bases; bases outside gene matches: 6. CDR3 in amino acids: CASSLETGWGGYTF. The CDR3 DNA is TGTGCCAGCAGCTTAGAGACAGGGTGGGGTGGCTACACCTTC.

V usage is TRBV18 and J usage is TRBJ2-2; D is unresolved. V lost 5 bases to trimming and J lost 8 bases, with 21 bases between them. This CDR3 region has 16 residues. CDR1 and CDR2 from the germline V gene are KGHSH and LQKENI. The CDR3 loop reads CASSSPPKRLGGELFF. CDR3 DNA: TGTGCCAGCTCATCTCCCCCGAAGAGGCTTGGGGGGGAGCTGTTTTTT.

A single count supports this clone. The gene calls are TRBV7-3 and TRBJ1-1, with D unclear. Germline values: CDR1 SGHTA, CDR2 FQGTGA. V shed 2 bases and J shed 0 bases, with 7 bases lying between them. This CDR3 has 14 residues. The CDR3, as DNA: TGTGCCAGCAGCTTAGGACTTCTGAACACTGAAGCTTTCTTT. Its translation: CASSLGLLNTEAFF.

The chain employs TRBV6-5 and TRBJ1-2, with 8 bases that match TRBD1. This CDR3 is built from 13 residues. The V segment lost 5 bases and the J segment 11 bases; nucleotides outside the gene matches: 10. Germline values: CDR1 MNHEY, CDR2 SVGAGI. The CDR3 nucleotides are TGTGCCAGCAGTACAAGCGCGGACAGGGTTTACACCTTC. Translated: CASSTSADRVYTF.

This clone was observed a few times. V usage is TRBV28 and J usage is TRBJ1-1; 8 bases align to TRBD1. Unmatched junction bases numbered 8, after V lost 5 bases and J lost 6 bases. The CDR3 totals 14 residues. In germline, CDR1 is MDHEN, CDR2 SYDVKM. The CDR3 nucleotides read TGTGCCAGCAGTCTAGCAGGGGGCACGGCTGAAGCTTTCTTT. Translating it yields CASSLAGGTAEAFF.

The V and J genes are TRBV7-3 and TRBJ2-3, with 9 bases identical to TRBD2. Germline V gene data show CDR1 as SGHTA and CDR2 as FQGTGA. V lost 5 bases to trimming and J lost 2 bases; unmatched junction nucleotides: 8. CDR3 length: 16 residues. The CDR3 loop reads CASSKGLAGTTDTQYF. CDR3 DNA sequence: TGTGCCAGCAGCAAAGGGCTAGCGGGGACCACAGATACGCAGTATTTT.

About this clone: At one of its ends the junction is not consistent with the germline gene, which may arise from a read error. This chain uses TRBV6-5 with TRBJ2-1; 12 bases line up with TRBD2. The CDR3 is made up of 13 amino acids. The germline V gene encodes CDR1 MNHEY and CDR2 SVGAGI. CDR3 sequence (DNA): TGTGCCAGCAGCTCCCCGGGACTAGCGGGTCTAATCTTC. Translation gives CASSSPGLAGLIF.

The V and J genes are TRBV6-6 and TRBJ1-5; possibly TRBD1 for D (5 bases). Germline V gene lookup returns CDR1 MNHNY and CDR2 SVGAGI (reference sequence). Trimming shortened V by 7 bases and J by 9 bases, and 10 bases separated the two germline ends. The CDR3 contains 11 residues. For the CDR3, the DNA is TGTGCCAGCACGGGCGGGGGGCCCCAGCATTTT. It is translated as CASTGGGPQHF.

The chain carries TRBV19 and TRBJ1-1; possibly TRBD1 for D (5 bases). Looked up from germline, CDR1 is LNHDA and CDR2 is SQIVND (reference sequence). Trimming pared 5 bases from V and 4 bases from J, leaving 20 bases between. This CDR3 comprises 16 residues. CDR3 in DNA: TGTGCCAGTAGTTCAGCCCCGCCAGGGTCAGGCACTGAAGCTTTCTTT. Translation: CASSSAPPGSGTEAFF.